This T cell receptor (beta chain) derives from a study of T-cell memory formation after mild COVID-19. CDR1 and CDR2 (germline): MNHEY, SVGAGI. V was shortened by 2 bases and J by 3 bases, with 14 bases between the two germline ends. This CDR3 comprises 15 residues. This clonotype has at least ten counts. Employing constant-segment primers, 5'RACE generated TCR alpha and TCR beta cDNA libraries bearing sample barcodes and UMIs. One entry per CDR3 protein, called by TCRdb with MiXCR from the 5' RACE reads. The sample yields about 340,000 distinct CDR3 sequences, roughly 14% seen once. The chain carries TRBV6-5 and TRBJ2-7; tentatively, D is TRBD1 (5 bases). The sequence came from a man younger than 35 who had mild COVID-19 (a few samples of this study predate the infection). Cell type and time point are not known. Specimen: PBMCs or a T cell subset sorted from them (not recorded which). The CDR3 DNA sequence: TGTGCCAGCAGTTACGGGGCGCAGGTTCTCTACGAGCAGTACTTC. Its translation: CASSYGAQVLYEQYF.